This is a list of T cell receptor beta chains from one sample in a study of shared clonotypes between healthy human individuals. Measured with immunoSEQ multiplex PCR; TCRdb has only the in-frame clones, and not every one. Of more than 2,000,000 clones listed, approximately 93% are singletons. The sample was naive CD4+ T cells from PBMCs. The receptors here all came from a man aged 18 to 35 in good health. Some clones in this sample may be carry-over from other donors' samples. CDR3s include the opening cysteine and the closing phenylalanine or tryptophan.

CDR3	J	V
CASSRGTSGYNEQFF	TRBJ2-1	TRBV5-8
CASSLTANTGELFF	TRBJ2-2	TRBV7-3
CSVVRREMNTEAFF	TRBJ1-1	TRBV29-1
CASSSRLAGASYEQYF	TRBJ2-7	TRBV5-1
CAIGRLGDTEAFF	TRBJ1-1	TRBV10-3
CASSLIPASPPPDTQYF	TRBJ2-3	TRBV5-1
CASSLDRSNEQYF	TRBJ2-7	TRBV7-8
CASSLALQGQPQHF	TRBJ1-5	TRBV5-5
CAWSDNEQFF	TRBJ2-1	TRBV30
CASSRIGTAGDTEAFF	TRBJ1-1	TRBV7-8
CASRLDRVGANVLTF	TRBJ2-6	TRBV27
CASSSADKTANYGYTF	TRBJ1-2	TRBV7-9
CASSSVGGSYEQYF	TRBJ2-7	TRBV9
CASRYLAGRFANTGELFF	TRBJ2-2	TRBV28
CASSLGTSGSTQYF	TRBJ2-3	TRBV7-3
CASRPGTSGLGNEQFF	TRBJ2-1	TRBV5-1
CASSQGNSLGYTF	TRBJ1-2	TRBV6-1
CSVTRWDYRGGSYEQYF	TRBJ2-7	TRBV29-1
CASTLASGNTGELFF	TRBJ2-2	TRBV7-9
CASSVDGGTTGELFF	TRBJ2-2	TRBV9
CASSSGRGASGYF	TRBJ2-4	TRBV27
CSVPLPGASTDTQYF	TRBJ2-3	TRBV29-1
CASSPGTYTYEQYF	TRBJ2-7	TRBV6-6